The 12 T cell receptor beta chains given below trace back to one sample, sequenced in a study of T cell responses to AZD1222 COVID-19 vaccine. Sequenced by immunoSEQ multiplex PCR; TCRdb stores in-frame clones only, minus some. The sample lists 75,000 to 100,000 clones, around 87% occurring once. Sequences were derived from peripheral blood, sampled on day 0 of AZD1222 vaccination. Receptors originate from an adult in good health.

The V call is TRBV21-1, the J call TRBJ2-7; the listed D gene, TRBD1, was not tested against the DNA. TRBV21-1 is a pseudogene segment. The CDR3 is 16 amino acids. The CDR3 loop is CASSKKIDRGPYEQYF. CDR3 in DNA: TGTGCCAGCAGCAAGAAGATAGACAGGGGGCCCTACGAGCAGTACTTC.

V usage is TRBV5-6 and J usage is TRBJ2-3; TRBD2 aligns across 14 bases. Germline CDR1 is SGHDT and CDR2 is YYEEEE. The CDR3 runs to 18 residues. The trim removed 3 bases at V and 2 bases at J, leaving 8 bases unmatched. The CDR3, as DNA: TGTGCCAGCAGCTCCGCCGGGACTAGCGGGAGATTCACAGATACGCAGTATTTT. Translated: CASSSAGTSGRFTDTQYF.

This clone was observed a handful of times. The chain joins TRBV6-1 to TRBJ1-1; unclear D gene. The CDR3 loop spans 16 amino acids. Germline CDR1 reads MNHNS; CDR2 reads SASEGT. V shed 2 bases and J shed 7 bases, with 20 bases lying between them. DNA of the CDR3: TGTGCCAGCAGTGAACAAGAGGGATGGTTTGCTAATGAAGCTTTCTTT. Protein product: CASSEQEGWFANEAFF.

This rearrangement joins TRBV7-9 to TRBJ2-7; 10 nucleotides align to TRBD1. V lost 1 base, J lost 6 bases, and 3 bases stayed unmatched. Germline values: CDR1 SEHNR, CDR2 FQNEAQ (reference sequence). CDR3 length: 14 residues. CDR3 DNA sequence: TGTGCCAGCAGCTTAGGGGACAGGGGCCTCGAGCAGTACTTC. It is translated as CASSLGDRGLEQYF.

The genes are TRBV7-5 and TRBJ2-5; the DNA was not compared with TRBD2, the D call given in the table. TRBV7-5 is a pseudogene locus. The CDR3 contains 16 residues. The CDR3 sequence: CARSLALAGGEETQYF. As DNA, the CDR3 is TGTGCCAGAAGCTTGGCCCTAGCGGGAGGCGAAGAGACCCAGTACTTC.

This clone appeared a single time. The chain uses TRBV19 and TRBJ2-7, with D uncertain. From germline, CDR1 is LNHDA and CDR2 SQIVND (reference sequence). The CDR3 is made up of 14 amino acids. V was pared by 5 bases and J by 0 bases, with 11 bases between. The CDR3 protein is CASSPRVYSYEQYF. CDR3 DNA sequence: TGTGCCAGTAGTCCAAGGGTATACTCCTACGAGCAGTACTTC.

In its sample, this clone was seen a few times. V is TRBV27 and J is TRBJ1-2, with D hard to call. Germline CDR1 MNHEY, CDR2 SMNVEV (reference sequence). V lost 3 bases and J 6 bases, leaving 14 bases between the germline ends. The CDR3 covers 14 residues. DNA of the CDR3: TGTGCCAGCAGTTTTATTCCCCTTCGTGATGGCTACACCTTC. Translated, it gives CASSFIPLRDGYTF.

The V call is TRBV7-6, the J call TRBJ2-5; 8 bases fit TRBD2. CDR3 length: 16 residues. Germline V CDR1 and CDR2: SGHVS, FNYEAQ. V lost 0 bases to trimming and J lost 5 bases; unmatched junction nucleotides: 8. This chain's CDR3 is CASSLAIGRAPETQYF. The DNA of the CDR3 is TGTGCCAGCAGCTTAGCGATCGGGAGGGCTCCGGAGACCCAGTACTTC. Looking up the rest from reference TRBV7-6 and TRBJ2-5 gives the full variable domain: GAGVSQSPRYKVTKRGQDVALRCDPISGHVSLYWYRQALGQGPEFLTYFNYEAQQDKSGLPNDRFSAERPEGSISTLTIQRTEQRDSAMYRCASSLAIGRAPETQYFGPGTRLLVL.

The chain couples TRBV7-9 to TRBJ1-5; D remains unclear. The CDR3 has 15 residues. V was trimmed by 3 bases and J by 1 base, leaving 10 bases between them. Germline lookup yields CDR1 SEHNR and CDR2 FQNEAQ (reference sequence). In nucleotides, the CDR3 is TGTGCCAGCAGCTTTGGATCAGGCAGCAATCAGCCCCAGCATTTT. Translating gives CASSFGSGSNQPQHF.

The chain recombines TRBV11-2 with TRBJ1-3; D is possibly TRBD1 (6 bases). V lost 2 bases and J lost 4, with 15 bases in between. CDR1 SGHAT and CDR2 FQNNGV come from the germline V gene. This CDR3 is 16 amino acids long. The CDR3 coding sequence is TGTGCCAGCAGCTTAATAAAGGGGACATTAGGAAACACCATATATTTT. Its protein product is CASSLIKGTLGNTIYF.

This clone was seen just once. The J gene is TRBJ2-7, the V gene TRBV28, with 7 bases matching TRBD1. The CDR3 totals 14 residues. J gave up 5 bases and V 6 bases, and 10 bases lay outside the gene matches. CDR1 is MDHEN and CDR2 is SYDVKM in the germline V gene. Here the CDR3 reads CASSQTGFLHEQYF. DNA for the CDR3: TGTGCCAGCAGCCAGACAGGGTTTCTCCACGAGCAGTACTTC.

The J gene is TRBJ2-3, the V gene TRBV11-2; tentatively, D is TRBD1 (5 bases). V lost 2 bases to trimming and J lost 2 bases, with 8 bases between them. Germline lookup yields CDR1 SGHAT and CDR2 FQNNGV. The CDR3 runs to 14 residues. In nucleotides, the CDR3 is TGTGCCAGCAGCTTACAGGGATACACAGATACGCAGTATTTT. Translated: CASSLQGYTDTQYF. Full variable domain (outside the CDR3, taken from reference TRBV11-2 and TRBJ2-3): EAGVAQSPRYKIIEKRQSVAFWCNPISGHATLYWYQQILGQGPKLLIQFQNNGVVDDSQLPKDRFSAERLKGVDSTLKIQPAKLEDSAVYLCASSLQGYTDTQYFGPGTRLTVL.